A single sample is the source of the 17 T cell receptor beta chains below, sequenced in a study of OX40 agonist ivuxolimab in advanced cancers. Receptor amplification or capture employed the immunoSEQ multiplex PCR assay. Imported from immuneACCESS, the table was reduced by TCRdb to in-frame sequences with V and J called. These copies leave out some clones; in studies compared against another copy, an unresolved V gene accounts for under half, and the cause of the remainder is not known. The sample contains fewer than 80,000 clones, 87% of them found a single time. Clones ranked in the top ten supply about 2% of the sample. The sample was CD4+ or CD8+ T cells sorted from blood, taken in a trial of the OX40 agonist ivuxolimab. All receptors derive from an adult with an advanced solid tumor such as melanoma, head and neck, liver or kidney cancer.

The chain recombines TRBV6-5 with TRBJ2-5, with TRBD1 matching over 9 bases. Per the germline V gene, CDR1 is MNHEY and CDR2 is SVGAGI. CDR3 length: 13 amino acids. J lost 7 bases, V lost 7 bases, and 7 bases had no gene match. The chain's CDR3 is CASTDRGRVTQYF. CDR3 bases: TGTGCCAGCACGGACAGGGGACGGGTGACCCAGTACTTC.

The chain has TRBV7-2 and TRBJ1-2, with D unresolved. Germline-derived CDR1 and CDR2 are SGHTA and FQGNSA. The CDR3 has 11 amino acids. V lost 3 bases, J lost 8 bases, and 7 bases lay in between. In nucleotides, the CDR3 is TGTGCCAGCAGCTTTTCGGTCGGCTACACCTTC. It specifies CASSFSVGYTF. The full variable domain, with the rest looked up from reference TRBV7-2 and TRBJ1-2, is GAGVSQSPSNKVTEKGKDVELRCDPISGHTALYWYRQSLGQGLEFLIYFQGNSAPDKSGLPSDRFSAERTGGSVSTLTIQRTQQEDSAVYLCASSFSVGYTFGSGTRLTVV.

This sequence joins TRBV18 and TRBJ1-2; unclear D gene. V lost 6 bases to trimming and J lost 4 bases, with 12 bases between them. CDR1 is KGHSH and CDR2 is LQKENI in the germline V gene. The CDR3 length is 13 residues. CDR3 amino acids: CASSHTDVYGYTF. DNA of the CDR3: TGTGCCAGCTCGCACACAGATGTCTATGGCTACACCTTC.

CDR3 protein: CASSQERGLAGTDTQYF. The CDR3 DNA follows: TGCGCCAGCAGCCAAGAACGGGGACTAGCGGGCACAGATACGCAGTATTTT. The V and J genes are TRBV4-1 and TRBJ2-3; 11 bases are a match to TRBD2. CDR3 length: 17 residues. Looked up from germline, CDR1 is MGHRA and CDR2 is YSYEKL. Losses at the gene ends were 0 bases for V and 1 base for J; bases not matched to a gene: 3.

Only a few counts were recorded for this clone. The junction shows a germline mismatch at one end, possibly a read error. The chain links TRBV7-7 to TRBJ1-6; no reliable D call. The CDR3 totals 13 residues. Germline V gene sequence: CDR1 SSHAT, CDR2 FNYEAQ (reference sequence). For the CDR3, the DNA is TGTGCTAGCAGCTTAGACCGTAATTCACCCCTCCACTTT. It codes for CASSLDRNSPLHF. Drawing the rest from reference TRBV7-7 and TRBJ1-6, the complete variable domain is GAGVSQSPRYKVTKRGQDVTLRCDPISSHATLYWYQQALGQGPEFLTYFNYEAQPDKSGLPSDRFSAERPEGSISTLTIQRTEQRDSAMYRCASSLDRNSPLHFGNGTRLTVT.

The genes are TRBV6-5 and TRBJ1-1, with D possibly being TRBD1 (5 bases). Germline assignment: CDR1 MNHEY and CDR2 SVGAGI. The length of the CDR3 is 14 residues. The V and J ends lost 5 bases and 1 base respectively, with 11 bases between them. This CDR3 is CASSPAGQNTEAFF. The CDR3 region has the DNA TGTGCCAGCAGTCCCGCAGGGCAGAACACTGAAGCTTTCTTT.

This rearrangement joins TRBV28 to TRBJ2-5; tentative D call: TRBD1 (5 bases). V lost 5 bases and J 3 bases, leaving 7 bases between the germline ends. The CDR3 loop spans 12 amino acids. The germline V gene has CDR1 MDHEN and CDR2 SYDVKM. Here the CDR3 DNA reads TGTGCCAGCAGTGGGGCTAAAGAGACCCAGTACTTC. Translated: CASSGAKETQYF.

The V and J genes are TRBV5-1 and TRBJ1-4, with 10 bases lining up with TRBD1. Germline CDR1 is SGHRS and CDR2 is YFSETQ. Germline trimming cut 0 bases from V and 5 bases from J; bases unmatched to any gene: 4. This CDR3 is 16 amino acids long. CDR3 nucleotide sequence: TGCGCCAGCAGCTTGGCCCCGGGACAGGGGAATGAAAAACTGTTTTTT. Its protein product is CASSLAPGQGNEKLFF.

CDR3 loop: CASSLINAGGTGELFF. CDR3 sequence (DNA): TGTGCCAGCAGCTTAATCAATGCGGGTGGGACCGGGGAGCTGTTTTTT. The rearrangement links TRBV7-3 to TRBJ2-2; D may be TRBD2 (5 bases). CDR3 length equals 16 residues. Germline V lookup: CDR1 SGHTA, CDR2 FQGTGA. V shed 1 base and J shed 5 bases, with 14 bases lying between them.

Turning to this clone: This specimen includes other DNA sequences encoding the same CDR3. The chain is built from TRBV20-1 and TRBJ2-5, with unresolved D. The CDR3 has 11 amino acids. Trimming pared 6 bases from V and 0 bases from J, leaving 5 bases between. Germline V lookup: CDR1 DFQATT, CDR2 SNEGSKA (reference sequence). The CDR3 loop reads CSAGHQETQYF. The CDR3 DNA reads TGCAGTGCGGGCCACCAAGAGACCCAGTACTTC.

The gene calls are TRBV4-1 and TRBJ2-1, with TRBD2 matching over 10 bases. J gave up 3 bases and V 4 bases, and 12 bases lay outside the gene matches. The CDR3 runs 18 residues. Germline CDR1 reads MGHRA; CDR2 reads YSYEKL. The CDR3, as DNA: TGCGCCAGCAGCCCGCGTCCTATAGCGGGGGGCCTCTACAATGAGCAGTTCTTC. Its protein is CASSPRPIAGGLYNEQFF.

The chain links TRBV6-6 to TRBJ1-1; no firm D call. This CDR3 region has 13 residues. Per germline, CDR1 MNHNY and CDR2 SVGAGI (reference sequence). With 7 bases removed from V and 1 base from J, the gap between germline ends came to 10 bases. As DNA, the CDR3 is TGTGCCAGCATTCTGACTCAGAACACTGAAGCTTTCTTT. Translating it yields CASILTQNTEAFF.

The chain combines TRBV29-1 with TRBJ1-1; D not resolved. The germline CDR1 and CDR2 sequences are SQVTM and ANQGSEA. Trimming removed 4 bases from V and 2 bases from J, with 11 bases in between. There are 13 residues in the CDR3. The CDR3 coding sequence is TGCAGCGTTGTTGGGTTAGTCAACACTGAAGCTTTCTTT. Its protein product is CSVVGLVNTEAFF.

This clone appeared a few times. This chain joins TRBV2 and TRBJ1-5; D remains ambiguous. This CDR3 is built from 14 residues. The V and J ends lost 5 bases and 5 bases respectively, with 13 bases between them. Germline-derived CDR1 and CDR2 are SNHLY and FYNNEI. The CDR3 coding sequence is TGTGCCAGCAGTCATCCGGGCTCTGATCAGCCCCAGCATTTT. It encodes CASSHPGSDQPQHF.

Only a few counts were recorded for this clone. This sequence joins TRBV6-5 and TRBJ1-1; D gene unclear. The CDR3 runs 12 residues. Germline V gene sequence: CDR1 MNHEY, CDR2 SVGAGI. The V end lost 9 bases, the J end lost 4 bases, and 12 bases lay between the germline ends. The CDR3: CASSRGGTEAFF. CDR3 DNA: TGTGCCAGTAGTCGTGGTGGCACTGAAGCTTTCTTT.

The chain couples TRBV6-6 to TRBJ1-1; 9 bases map to TRBD1. Trimming took 6 bases from V and 1 from J; bases not matched to a gene: 6. Looked up from germline, CDR1 is MNHNY and CDR2 is SVGAGI (reference sequence). This CDR3 is 15 amino acids long. The CDR3 DNA follows: TGTGCCAGCAGGAGAACGGGACAGGGGAACACTGAAGCTTTCTTT. It translates to CASRRTGQGNTEAFF.

This chain links TRBV2 with TRBJ2-3; 11 bases map to TRBD2. The germline V gene has CDR1 SNHLY and CDR2 FYNNEI. This CDR3 is built from 16 residues. The trim removed 3 bases at V and 1 base at J, leaving 3 bases unmatched. The CDR3 nucleotides are TGTGCCAGCAGTGAGGCACTAGCGGGGGGCACAGATACGCAGTATTTT. Its protein is CASSEALAGGTDTQYF.